Listed here is a single T cell receptor (beta chain). Self-reported history from a screening survey and questionnaire set each donor's cohort. Profiling relied on immunoSEQ multiplex PCR, and the TCRdb table lists in-frame clones only, not all of them. The sample lists 210,000 or so clones, roughly nine tenths occurring once. CDR1 is MNHEY and CDR2 is SVGAGI in the germline V gene. Trimming took 10 bases from V and 8 from J; bases not matched to a gene: 12. This CDR3 comprises 15 residues. These data come from a study of blood T cell repertoires in COVID-19. Sequencing was done on a sample of PBMCs or T cells enriched from blood (not recorded which). The chain recombines TRBV6-5 with TRBJ2-1; 12 bases are shared with TRBD2. This clonotype was sampled from a woman between 45 and 65 years old in a cohort exposed to, infected with or recovered from COVID-19 (not recorded which). This chain's CDR3 is CATKVSSGGAHEQFF. The CDR3 DNA reads TGTGCCACGAAGGTCTCTAGCGGGGGGGCCCATGAGCAGTTCTTC.